This record looks at one T cell receptor (beta chain) sequence and its context. Its antigen specificity is not known. Per-base qualities were not stored, and no clone one base away is much larger. This specimen comes from a study of blood T cell repertoires in COVID-19 (dated by TCRdb to 2020 to 2022). Some background on the complete study: Samples from collaborators originated in the United States, Italy and Spain and spanned both the acute and convalescent phases of COVID-19. The material from the prospective study consisted of cDNA or gDNA derived from T cells, B-cell-depleted T cells, or PBMCs. The dataset comprised deeply sampled blood TCRbeta repertoires from subjects exposed to, actively infected with, or recovered from COVID-19. A freely available public database, intended as a resource for researchers studying the immune response to SARS-CoV-2, is where the repertoires were released. Samples came from the ongoing ImmuneRACE study (first 160 participants) plus 1,254 subjects from 6 global collaborators. The sample metadata nearly always contained a de-identified subject ID, COVID-19 status, age in years and sex. Where available, HLA class I and class II types were obtained from metadata supplied by the sample provider rather than from assay-based typing. General conclusions and limits of the study: The quantity of clinical and demographic metadata differed by source and by participant and was supplied without curation.

In the prospective study, participants were roughly 18 to 100 years old, resided in 20 to 30 geographic areas of the United States, and were enrolled through a virtual design. In the prospective study, participants were assigned to cohorts based on the clinical history participants reported in a screening survey and a study questionnaire. Exposed participants had been in contact with someone with a PCR-confirmed or clinician-diagnosed COVID-19 case within 2 weeks of study entry. In the prospective study, mobile phlebotomists collected whole blood, serum and a nasopharyngeal or oropharyngeal swab from each participant. Participants in the prospective study had the option to provide additional blood draws and questionnaires over a roughly two-month period. Prospective study blood samples were shipped either frozen or at room temperature before DNA extraction. TCRbeta CDR3 regions were amplified from genomic DNA using the immunoSEQ Assay, a bias-controlled multiplex PCR. Per the original workflow: Within the assay, amplification of reference gene primers was used to estimate how many nucleated cells each sample contained. To quantify the absolute abundance of each unique TCRbeta CDR3 rearrangement, sequence reads were collapsed and filtered. For each sample, productive Simpson clonality was calculated by taking the square root of Simpson's diversity index across productive rearrangements. Here the immuneACCESS table is served through TCRdb, limited to in-frame sequences with V and J called. Missing clones are a known gap in these copies; in checked studies unresolved V genes cover under half, and the rest lacks a known reason. Clonal size and the V and J genes are those of that table, whereas D and trimming came from the DNA. This sample holds 300,000 to 450,000 clones; more than 70% were observed only once. The top ten constitute approximately 1% of the sample.

V is clipped by 5 bases and J by 3 bases, and the sequence between their germline boundaries is 16 bases long. The germline V gene yields SGHAT for CDR1 and FQNNGV for CDR2. The CDR3 holds 15 amino acids from the cysteine to the phenylalanine. Kept here is only the CDR3 DNA, which spans 45 bases and is read in frame from base 1. The rearrangement combines TRBV11-2 with TRBJ1-2; a tentative D call is TRBD1 (5 bases match). Sequenced material: PBMCs or T cells enriched from blood (not recorded which). The receptor was isolated from a woman aged 25 to 39 who had been exposed to COVID-19. The bases read TGTGCCAGCAGCGAGGGACTTCTTAGTGACTATGGCTACACCTTC. Its translation is CASSEGLLSDYGYTF.